This T cell receptor (beta chain) was sequenced in a study of beta chain features in type 1 diabetes. About this clone itself: Its matching antigen is unknown.

The isolated RNA, all of it, was reverse transcribed, so expressed TCRB transcripts were what got sequenced. There were millions of reads on average in the naive, central memory and regulatory T cell samples. Repertoires were generated with immunoSEQ multiplex PCR, while TCRdb's copy carries only in-frame clones and drops some. This sample has hundreds of thousands of clones, with approximately 10% found just once. Study results and limitations: Shorter TCRB CDR3s, moderately but significantly so, were found in Type 1 diabetes patients in all four CD4+ subsets. PCR may have favored shorter templates equally in patients and controls. Any role of HLA type in TCRB rearrangement remained unresolved here.

CDR3 size: 14 residues. Losses at the gene ends were 5 bases for V and 0 bases for J; bases not matched to a gene: 3. Germline loops: CDR1 MRHNA, CDR2 SNTAGT. This TCR came from a man under 40 with type 1 diabetes. This chain links TRBV6-4 with TRBJ1-2; 7 nucleotides agree with TRBD1. Source material: naive CD4+ T cells from blood. The CDR3, as DNA: TGTGCCAGCAGTCCGGGGACAGCTAACTATGGCTACACCTTC. Amino acids: CASSPGTANYGYTF.